The 28 T cell receptor beta chains below were found in one sample sequenced in a study of blood T cell repertoires in COVID-19. Using immunoSEQ multiplex PCR, the repertoire was profiled, and TCRdb retains in-frame clones only, with some absent. The sample includes around 180,000 clones, around 80% of them seen just once. Sequencing input: peripheral blood. Every receptor here comes from a man in his 70s with active or convalescent COVID-19.

This chain joins TRBV4-1 and TRBJ2-1, with TRBD1 matching 9 bases. Germline-derived CDR1 and CDR2 are MGHRA and YSYEKL. Losses at the gene ends were 2 bases for V and 10 bases for J; bases not matched to a gene: 15. This CDR3 is 17 amino acids long. For the CDR3, the DNA is TGCGCCAGCAGCCAACCGACCGGGACAGGGATACCCAAAGAGCAGTTCTTC. Translating gives CASSQPTGTGIPKEQFF.

V gene TRBV19 combines with J gene TRBJ1-2, with D maybe TRBD1 (5 bases). V dropped 3 bases and J dropped 4 bases, with 9 bases sitting between them. The length of the CDR3 is 13 residues. The germline V gene has CDR1 LNHDA and CDR2 SQIVND (reference sequence). The CDR3 reads CASSILQGYGYTF. The CDR3 bases are TGTGCCAGTAGTATCCTCCAGGGCTATGGCTACACCTTC.

Worth noting for this clone: Other DNA sequences in this specimen translate into the identical CDR3. The chain is built from TRBV6-5 and TRBJ1-2; 10 bases fit TRBD1. Germline assignment: CDR1 MNHEY and CDR2 SVGAGI. The J segment lost 3 bases and the V segment lost 0 bases, leaving 1 base of the junction unmatched. This CDR3 has 15 amino acids. The CDR3 coding sequence is TGTGCCAGCAGTTACTCTGGACAGGGGGACTATGGCTACACCTTC. Its translation is CASSYSGQGDYGYTF.

In its sample, this clone was seen once. V gene TRBV19 combines with J gene TRBJ2-1; 7 bases agree with TRBD2. The CDR3 runs to 13 residues. Germline V lookup: CDR1 LNHDA, CDR2 SQIVND (reference sequence). V shed 8 bases, J shed 1 base, and the junction held 2 bases outside the gene matches. CDR3 region: CASSSGSYNEQFF. The CDR3 DNA reads as TGTGCCAGTTCTAGCGGTTCCTACAATGAGCAGTTCTTC.

The chain carries TRBV18 and TRBJ1-4; 8 bases map to TRBD1. Germline V CDR1 and CDR2: KGHSH, LQKENI. CDR3 size: 15 residues. V shed 3 bases and J 7 bases; nucleotides not matched to a gene: 7. The CDR3 sequence is CASSPSGGIGEKLFF. In nucleotides, the CDR3 is TGTGCCAGCTCACCTTCAGGGGGCATCGGTGAAAAACTGTTTTTT.

The V gene is TRBV6-5, the J gene TRBJ1-6, with a weak D call TRBD1 (5 bases). The CDR3 sequence is 15 residues long. Germline V gene lookup returns CDR1 MNHEY and CDR2 SVGAGI. V shed 5 bases and J shed 7 bases, with 15 bases lying between them. The CDR3 loop reads CASSPGYRLNSPLHF. The DNA for the CDR3 is TGTGCCAGCAGTCCGGGCTACAGGTTGAATTCACCCCTCCACTTT.

Regarding this clone: Its ends do not fully match the called genes, so a read error is possible. Other DNA sequences in this specimen translate into the identical CDR3. J is TRBJ2-7 and V is TRBV18; no firm D call. Germline CDR1 reads KGHSH; CDR2 reads LQKENI. The CDR3 runs 13 residues. CDR3 protein: CASSPGFSYEQYF. The CDR3 DNA reads as TGTGCCAGCTCACCGGGCTTCTCCTACGAGCAATACTTC.

The CDR3 sequence: CASSSSTGTESEAFF. CDR3 DNA sequence: TGTGCCAGCAGTTCCTCGACAGGGACGGAATCTGAAGCTTTCTTT. This rearrangement joins TRBV28 to TRBJ1-1; TRBD1 matches 7 bases. The germline V gene has CDR1 MDHEN and CDR2 SYDVKM. Trimming removed 4 bases from V and 6 bases from J; junction bases left unmatched: 11. CDR3 size: 15 residues.

V and J are TRBV7-9 and TRBJ2-6; D gene ambiguous. Germline lookup yields CDR1 SEHNR and CDR2 FQNEAQ (reference sequence). V lost 1 base to trimming and J lost 2 bases, with 12 bases between them. CDR3 length equals 17 residues. The CDR3 sequence: CASSLEWASAGANVLTF. CDR3 nucleotides: TGTGCCAGCAGCTTAGAGTGGGCAAGTGCTGGGGCCAACGTCCTGACTTTC. Drawing the rest from reference TRBV7-9 and TRBJ2-6, the complete variable domain is DTGVSQNPRHKITKRGQNVTFRCDPISEHNRLYWYRQTLGQGPEFLTYFQNEAQLEKSRLLSDRFSAERPKGSFSTLEIQRTEQGDSAMYLCASSLEWASAGANVLTFGAGSRLTVL.

V is TRBV11-2 and J is TRBJ1-5; D is ambiguous. The germline V gene encodes CDR1 SGHAT and CDR2 FQNNGV. V lost 3 bases and J lost 6, with 9 bases in between. This CDR3 comprises 13 residues. As DNA, the CDR3 is TGTGCCAGCAGCTTCGGCCAGCGTCAGCCCCAGCATTTT. This codes for CASSFGQRQPQHF.

The genes are TRBV18 and TRBJ2-2, with 8 bases aligning to TRBD2. Germline CDR1 reads KGHSH; CDR2 reads LQKENI. This CDR3 is built from 17 residues. V lost 4 bases and J lost 3; bases outside the gene matches: 10. The CDR3 DNA follows: TGTGCCAGCTCACAAAGCCAAGCGGGAGCTCACACCGGGGAGCTGTTTTTT. It yields the protein CASSQSQAGAHTGELFF.

This clone appeared a single time. V is TRBV5-5 and J is TRBJ2-1; D gene ambiguous. Trimming shortened V by 4 bases and J by 6 bases, and 14 bases separated the two germline ends. The CDR3 contains 14 residues. Germline CDR1 and CDR2: SGHKS and YYEKEE (reference sequence). The DNA of the CDR3 is TGTGCCAGCAGCCCCGGTTTTGATATCAATGAGCAGTTCTTC. It translates to CASSPGFDINEQFF.

This chain joins TRBV2 and TRBJ2-2; D may be TRBD1 (6 bases). Trimming shortened V by 8 bases and J by 1 base, and 8 bases separated the two germline ends. Germline values: CDR1 SNHLY, CDR2 FYNNEI. CDR3 length: 13 amino acids. This chain's CDR3 is CASRDKNTGELFF. CDR3 coding DNA: TGTGCCAGCCGGGACAAGAACACCGGGGAGCTGTTTTTT.

This clone showed up just once. The chain combines TRBV2 with TRBJ2-7; 7 nucleotides match TRBD2. The germline V gene encodes CDR1 SNHLY and CDR2 FYNNEI. J was trimmed by 4 bases and V by 8 bases; bases with no gene match: 11. The CDR3 totals 14 residues. CDR3 sequence: CASRPPAGRYEQYF. The CDR3 bases are TGTGCCAGCCGACCCCCAGCGGGACGTTACGAGCAGTACTTC.

The chain uses TRBV5-1 and TRBJ2-3; the D gene is possibly TRBD2 (6 bases). CDR3 length equals 14 residues. V was pared by 4 bases and J by 0 bases, with 9 bases between. Germline V gives CDR1 SGHRS, CDR2 YFSETQ. CDR3 coding DNA: TGCGCCAGCAGCGCAACTAGCAGCACAGATACGCAGTATTTT. Protein product: CASSATSSTDTQYF.

This chain joins TRBV19 and TRBJ1-4; 7 positions match TRBD1. The trim removed 5 bases at V and 4 bases at J, leaving 7 bases unmatched. Germline loops: CDR1 LNHDA, CDR2 SQIVND (reference sequence). CDR3 size: 15 residues. CDR3 in amino acids: CASSRQGFNNEKLFF. As DNA, the CDR3 is TGTGCCAGTAGTCGACAGGGTTTTAATAATGAAAAACTGTTTTTT.

This chain uses TRBV7-6 with TRBJ1-6; D gene unclear. CDR3 length: 17 residues. V dropped 5 bases and J dropped 2 bases, with 16 bases sitting between them. In germline, CDR1 is SGHVS, CDR2 FNYEAQ. The CDR3 nucleotides read TGTGCCAGCAGCCCCACCGCGACATCCCCCTATAATTCACCCCTCCACTTT. Encoded protein: CASSPTATSPYNSPLHF. The variable domain in full, completed from reference TRBV7-6 and TRBJ1-6, reads GAGVSQSPRYKVTKRGQDVALRCDPISGHVSLYWYRQALGQGPEFLTYFNYEAQQDKSGLPNDRFSAERPEGSISTLTIQRTEQRDSAMYRCASSPTATSPYNSPLHFGNGTRLTVT.

The rearrangement joins TRBV19 to TRBJ1-4; D call uncertain. The CDR3 runs to 15 residues. Germline V gene lookup returns CDR1 LNHDA and CDR2 SQIVND (reference sequence). Trimming left V 4 bases short and J 2 bases short, with 11 bases between. The CDR3 sequence: CASSTRLWTNEKLFF. In DNA, the CDR3 is TGTGCCAGTAGTACCAGACTGTGGACTAATGAAAAACTGTTTTTT.

The gene calls are TRBV2 and TRBJ2-6; maybe TRBD1 (7 bases). CDR1 is SNHLY, CDR2 FYNNEI, per germline. The CDR3 contains 19 residues. The V gene lost 5 bases and the J gene lost 0 bases, with 20 bases spanning the gap. Written as DNA, the CDR3 is TGTGCCAGCAGTCTTTCGGAGGGGGCGCGTTTCTCTGGGGCCAACGTCCTGACTTTC. Translating gives CASSLSEGARFSGANVLTF.

V gene TRBV7-9 combines with J gene TRBJ2-1; TRBD2 aligns across 11 bases. The trim removed 4 bases at V and 8 bases at J, leaving 7 bases unmatched. From germline, CDR1 is SEHNR and CDR2 FQNEAQ (reference sequence). This CDR3 comprises 15 residues. Written as DNA, the CDR3 is TGTGCCAGCAGCTACCTAGCGGGAGGAGAAGATGAGCAGTTCTTC. This encodes CASSYLAGGEDEQFF.

The chain couples TRBV7-8 to TRBJ1-1; D call uncertain. Trimming shortened V by 4 bases and J by 3 bases, and 12 bases separated the two germline ends. Germline values: CDR1 SGHVS, CDR2 FQNEAQ. This CDR3 is 14 amino acids long. CDR3 loop: CASSSYGDHTEAFF. The CDR3 region has the DNA TGTGCCAGCAGCTCTTACGGAGACCACACTGAAGCTTTCTTT.

The table lists this clone with a count of one. V usage is TRBV18 and J usage is TRBJ2-5, with 7 bases that match TRBD1. The CDR3 is 15 residues long. J was trimmed by 5 bases and V by 4 bases; bases with no gene match: 10. CDR1 KGHSH and CDR2 LQKENI come from the germline V gene. The CDR3 region is CASSRTGTEGETQYF. In DNA form, the CDR3 reads TGTGCCAGCTCACGCACCGGGACAGAAGGGGAGACCCAGTACTTC.

The chain is built from TRBV10-2 and TRBJ2-1; 10 bases are shared with TRBD2. Germline CDR1 reads WSHSY; CDR2 reads SAAADI. This CDR3 has 13 amino acids. V was clipped by 7 bases and J by 5 bases; unmatched bases: 2. CDR3 loop: CASMLAGDNEQFF. DNA of the CDR3: TGCGCCAGCATGCTAGCGGGAGACAATGAGCAGTTCTTC.

In this sample, this clone turned up many times. V and J are TRBV19 and TRBJ1-1; D not resolved. The germline V gene has CDR1 LNHDA and CDR2 SQIVND (reference sequence). The CDR3 covers 10 residues. V was shortened by 8 bases and J by 11 bases, with 12 bases between the two germline ends. DNA of the CDR3: TGTGCCAGTGGCCGGGTTTCGGCTTTCTTT. It yields the protein CASGRVSAFF. Variable domain in full (rest from reference TRBV19 and TRBJ1-1): DGGITQSPKYLFRKEGQNVTLSCEQNLNHDAMYWYRQDPGQGLRLIYYSQIVNDFQKGDIAEGYSVSREKKESFPLTVTSAQKNPTAFYLCASGRVSAFFGQGTRLTVV.

The chain couples TRBV6-5 to TRBJ2-6, with a possible D match to TRBD1 (5 bases). Trimming took off 5 bases at V and 4 bases at J, with 12 bases between the two ends. CDR1 and CDR2 from the germline V gene are MNHEY and SVGAGI. The CDR3 covers 15 residues. The CDR3 DNA reads TGTGCCAGCAGTAAACCAGGGTCGGGGGCCAACGTCCTGACTTTC. Translating it yields CASSKPGSGANVLTF.

The CDR3 loop reads CATSITAADTQYF. In nucleotides, the CDR3 is TGTGCCACCAGCATTACAGCGGCAGATACGCAGTATTTT. The chain has TRBV15 and TRBJ2-3; D possibly corresponds to TRBD2 (5 bases). The V gene's germline CDR1 is LNHNV and CDR2 YYDKDF (reference sequence). The CDR3 is 13 residues long. V lost 4 bases to trimming and J lost 4 bases, with 9 bases between them.

V gene TRBV27 combines with J gene TRBJ2-3, with 7 nucleotides matching TRBD1. There are 15 residues in the CDR3. The germline CDR1 and CDR2 sequences are MNHEY and SMNVEV (reference sequence). The V gene end was trimmed by 5 bases and the J gene end by 3 bases; junction bases not matched to a gene: 8. The CDR3 region has the DNA TGTGCCAGCAGTCGAAAAGACAGGGTTACAGATACGCAGTATTTT. This translates into CASSRKDRVTDTQYF.

This sequence joins TRBV30 and TRBJ1-4, with D unresolved. Germline lookup yields CDR1 GTSNPN and CDR2 SVGIG (reference sequence). Trimming removed 4 bases at V and 7 bases at J, with 13 bases between. The CDR3 is 13 residues long. The CDR3 sequence is CAWKTTRGEKLFF. In nucleotides, the CDR3 is TGTGCCTGGAAGACTACTCGGGGTGAAAAACTGTTTTTT.